This T cell receptor (beta chain) is from a study of T cell responses to AZD1222 COVID-19 vaccine. Losses at the gene ends were 0 bases for V and 7 bases for J; bases not matched to a gene: 8. From germline, CDR1 is SGHRS and CDR2 YFSETQ. The CDR3 is 16 residues long. Sequencing was performed with immunoSEQ multiplex PCR; in TCRdb, only in-frame clones are kept and a portion is missing. Of tens of thousands of clones in the sample, 80% to 90% were seen once. The study, taken as a whole, reports: Reportedly, close to half of spike-specific TCRs are directed against unmutated variant regions.

Comment on this clone: Its antigen is unidentified.

The chain uses TRBV5-1 and TRBJ2-2; TRBD2 agrees at 8 bases. The receptor comes from an adult in good health. Material: peripheral blood, obtained on day 0 of AZD1222 vaccination. The CDR3, as DNA: TGCGCCAGCAGCTTGGTTGCGGGAGGTACCGGCGGGGAGCTGTTTTTT. Translating it yields CASSLVAGGTGGELFF.